The T cell receptor (beta chain) described here comes from a study of CD8 T cells in Susac syndrome. Study at large: Among the Susac syndrome patients who underwent sequencing, about 6 had clinically active disease, while eight or nine of them were in remission. At blood draw, Susac syndrome patients were therapy-naive, on corticosteroids, or on intravenous immunoglobulin alone.

Reverse transcription of roughly 0.5 to 1 ug RNA used random hexamers. A single record per CDR3 protein comes from TCRdb applying MiXCR to the immunoSEQ multiplex PCR reads. The data show around 190,000 distinct CDR3 sequences, roughly 94% seen once. High-throughput TCR beta sequencing covered peripheral CD8+ and CD4+ T cells. Negative isolation yielded CD8+ and CD4+ T cells; FACS enriched TEMRA cells. Sequenced material: CD4+ T cells from PBMCs. The TCR originated in a human donor with Susac syndrome.

The CDR3 here is CATRTSGGGDTQYF. DNA of the CDR3: TGTGCCACCCGAACTAGCGGGGGAGGGGATACGCAGTATTTT. The J gene is TRBJ2-3, the V gene TRBV6-5; 11 nucleotides align to TRBD2. V dropped 10 bases and J dropped 6; count of bases not matched to a gene: 9. The CDR3 totals 14 residues. In germline, CDR1 is MNHEY, CDR2 SVGAGI.